This TCR beta chain comes out of a study of T cells after yellow fever vaccination. TCRdb redid the calling of the 5' RACE reads with MiXCR, one entry per CDR3 protein. The sample shows under 50,000 distinct CDR3 sequences, 5% to 8% of them seen only once. The germline V gene has CDR1 MNHEY and CDR2 SVGEGT. The CDR3 is made up of 14 amino acids. V lost 6 bases to trimming and J lost 4 bases, with 15 bases between them. This clonotype has at least ten counts. Study conclusions and caveats: Almost all vaccine-responding clonotypes were not detected in the sorted memory subsets at the day 0 time point.

The input for sequencing was PBMCs, either bulk or a sorted T-cell subset (CD4+, CD8+, memory, or dextramer-sorted; not recorded which), taken 45 days after the yellow fever booster vaccination. The chain couples TRBV6-2 or TRBV6-3 to TRBJ2-5; weak D call: TRBD1 (5 bases). This receptor was obtained from a man aged 25 to 40 who received the YFV17D yellow fever vaccine. CDR3 loop: CASRNDNQGETQYF. DNA of the CDR3: TGTGCCAGCAGAAATGATAATCAGGGAGAGACCCAGTACTTC.